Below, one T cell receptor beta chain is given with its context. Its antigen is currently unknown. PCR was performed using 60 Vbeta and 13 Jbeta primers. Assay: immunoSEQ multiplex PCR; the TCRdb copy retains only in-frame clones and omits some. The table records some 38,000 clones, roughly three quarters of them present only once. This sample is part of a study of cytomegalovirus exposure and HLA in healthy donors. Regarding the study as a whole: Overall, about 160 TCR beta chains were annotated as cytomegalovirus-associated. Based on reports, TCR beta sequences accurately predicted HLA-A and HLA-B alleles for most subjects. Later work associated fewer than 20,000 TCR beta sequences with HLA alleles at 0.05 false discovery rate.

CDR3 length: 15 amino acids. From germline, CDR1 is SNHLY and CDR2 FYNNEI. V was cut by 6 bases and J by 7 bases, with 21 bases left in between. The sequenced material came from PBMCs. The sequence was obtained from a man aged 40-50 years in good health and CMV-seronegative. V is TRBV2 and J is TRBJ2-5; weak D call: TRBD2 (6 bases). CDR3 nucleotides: TGTGCCAGCAGGGGGTCTGACTCGGAGGGAGGGACCCAGTACTTC. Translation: CASRGSDSEGGTQYF.